What follows describes a single T cell receptor beta chain. Its antigen is still unknown. The data derive from a study of T cell responses to AZD1222 COVID-19 vaccine. General study results and limits: No repertoire was sampled before or during the peak T cell response, only after it. Donors were largely white British and mainly female; clonal diversity was possibly underestimated.

This table comes from immunoSEQ multiplex PCR, and its TCRdb copy is limited to in-frame clones, with some not included. The sample has 150,000 to 200,000 clones, around nine tenths seen once. V lost 0 bases and J lost 8, with 14 bases in between. Germline V lookup: CDR1 LNHNV, CDR2 YYDKDF (reference sequence). This CDR3 contains 16 residues. The V call is TRBV15, the J call TRBJ1-6, with D perhaps TRBD1 (6 bases). The material was peripheral blood, obtained 28 days after the second dose of the MenACWY control vaccine. The clonotype was recovered from an adult who received the MenACWY meningococcal vaccine as a control. The CDR3 coding sequence is TGTGCCACCAGCAGAGATAGTCAGGGGCGGGATTCACCCCTCCACTTT. The encoded protein is CATSRDSQGRDSPLHF.